The 5 T cell receptor beta chains below all came from one sample that was sequenced in a study of blood T cells in healthy people across ages (dated by TCRdb to between 2015 and 2017). The library was made by 5' RACE. Instrument used: Illumina HiSeq 2500. A second PCR of roughly 7 to 12 cycles was performed with a sample-barcoded 5' primer and a J-beta primer mix. TCRdb took the public reads, trimmed them with fastp at Q25, ran MiXCR for clone calling and kept in-frame beta chains. Rows are combined by CDR3 protein, so each entry shows the most common genes and DNA. The sample profile shows about 800,000 distinct CDR3 sequences; roughly 25% of them were found once. Together, the top ten hold 3.7% of the sample. A further study also used this sample, focusing on T cells of mothers and their children.

The sample consisted of blood. Receptors were obtained from a boy aged 5-17 years in good health.

The chain links TRBV5-8 to TRBJ2-5; 7 nucleotides agree with TRBD1. The CDR3 extends over 20 amino acids. Losses at the gene ends were 4 bases for V and 1 base for J; bases not matched to a gene: 22. Looked up from germline, CDR1 is SGHTS and CDR2 is YDEGEE. The CDR3 loop reads CASSPGGSFVWDSLQETQYF. The CDR3 region has the DNA TGTGCCAGCAGCCCAGGGGGTAGCTTCGTTTGGGACAGCCTCCAAGAGACCCAGTACTTC.

This chain joins TRBV20-1 and TRBJ2-3; D may correspond to TRBD1 or TRBD2 (5 bases each). Germline V CDR1 and CDR2: DFQATT, SNEGSKA (reference sequence). This CDR3 has 15 residues. V gave up 0 bases and J gave up 1 base, with 11 bases separating them. The CDR3, as DNA: TGCAGTGCTAGAGAAATAAGGGGAGGCACAGATACGCAGTATTTT. Encoded protein: CSAREIRGGTDTQYF.

The rearrangement links TRBV6-2 or TRBV6-3 to TRBJ2-7; 9 nucleotides agree with TRBD1. The germline V gene has CDR1 MNHEY and CDR2 SVGEGT. Germline trimming cut 2 bases from V and 2 bases from J; bases unmatched to any gene: 7. This CDR3 spans 16 amino acids. The DNA of the CDR3 is TGTGCCAGCAGTTACGCGAACAGGGGGCGGCCCTACGAGCAGTACTTC. This translates into CASSYANRGRPYEQYF.

The V call is TRBV7-2, the J call TRBJ1-1; D call uncertain. The CDR3 spans 16 residues. Deletions cut 1 base from V and 1 base from J, with 13 bases between. CDR1 is SGHTA, CDR2 FQGNSA, per germline. The CDR3 DNA reads as TGTGCCAGCAGCTTAGTTTCTCTGGGGTCGAACACTGAAGCTTTCTTT. As protein: CASSLVSLGSNTEAFF.

The chain carries TRBV16 and TRBJ1-5; TRBD1 might be the D (5 bases). Trimming removed 2 bases at V and 7 bases at J, with 9 bases between. The length of the CDR3 is 13 residues. Germline CDR1 and CDR2: KGHSY and FQNENV. The CDR3 is CASSQGGSQPQHF. The CDR3 DNA reads as TGTGCCAGCAGCCAAGGGGGGTCCCAGCCCCAGCATTTT. Filled out from reference TRBV16 and TRBJ1-5, the complete variable domain reads GEEVAQTPKHLVRGEGQKAKLYCAPIKGHSYVFWYQQVLKNEFKFLISFQNENVFDETGMPKERFSAKCLPNSPCSLEIQATKLEDSAVYFCASSQGGSQPQHFGDGTRLSIL.